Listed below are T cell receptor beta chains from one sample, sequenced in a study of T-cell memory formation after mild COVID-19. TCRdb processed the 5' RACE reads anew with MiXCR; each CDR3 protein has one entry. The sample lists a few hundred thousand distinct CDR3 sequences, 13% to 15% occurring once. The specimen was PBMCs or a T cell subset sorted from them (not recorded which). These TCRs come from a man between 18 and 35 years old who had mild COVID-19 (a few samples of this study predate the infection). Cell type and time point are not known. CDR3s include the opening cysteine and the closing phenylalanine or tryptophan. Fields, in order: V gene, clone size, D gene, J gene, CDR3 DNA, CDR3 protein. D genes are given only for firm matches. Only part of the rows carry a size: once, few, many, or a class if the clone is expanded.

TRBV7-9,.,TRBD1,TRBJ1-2,TGTGCCAGCAGCTTAAGCCAGGGGGCGCGTGGCTACACCTTC,CASSLSQGARGYTF
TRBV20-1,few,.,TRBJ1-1,TGCAGTGCGATCCGGACAGAGGTGGCTGAAGCTTTCTTT,CSAIRTEVAEAFF
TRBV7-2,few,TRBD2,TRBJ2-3,TGTGCCAGCAGCTTAAATAGCGGGGGGGCAGATACGCAGTATTTT,CASSLNSGGADTQYF
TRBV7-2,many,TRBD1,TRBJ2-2,TGTGCCAGCAGCCAACGGACAGGGGGCTCTTTCGGGGAGCTGTTTTTT,CASSQRTGGSFGELFF
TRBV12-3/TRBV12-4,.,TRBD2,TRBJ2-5,TGTGCCAGCAGTTTTAGACTAGCGGGGGGAGTAGAGACCCAGTACTTC,CASSFRLAGGVETQYF
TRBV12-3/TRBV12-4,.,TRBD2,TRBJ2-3,TGTGCCAGCAGCCCTGGGGCCAGCGGGGAAGGAGGGTCCGACTCGATTACGCAGTATTTT,CASSPGASGEGGSDSITQYF
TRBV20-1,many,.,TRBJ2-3,TGCAGGGGGCCGGGTACAGATACGCAGTATTTT,CRGPGTDTQYF
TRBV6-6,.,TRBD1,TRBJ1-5,TGTGCCAGCAGTCGGGACAGGGGAGGCAATCAGCCCCAGCATTTT,CASSRDRGGNQPQHF
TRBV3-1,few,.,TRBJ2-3,TGTGCCAGCAGCCGGGGACTTATGATAGATACGCAGTATTTT,CASSRGLMIDTQYF
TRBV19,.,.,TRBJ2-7,TGTGCCAGTAGTACGGACAGCAGAACCTACGAGCAGTACTTC,CASSTDSRTYEQYF
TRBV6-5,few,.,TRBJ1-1,TGTGCCAGCAGGCCAGGGACCATGAACACTGAAGCTTTCTTT,CASRPGTMNTEAFF
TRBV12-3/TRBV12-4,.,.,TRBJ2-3,TGTGCCAGCAGACCGACGCCGGGCTCTGGATCTGGACGGGCAGATACGCAGTATTTT,CASRPTPGSGSGRADTQYF
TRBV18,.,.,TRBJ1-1,TGTGCCAGCTCCCGCGACAGGCCGAACACTGAAGCTTTCTTT,CASSRDRPNTEAFF
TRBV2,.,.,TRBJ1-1,TGTGCCAGCAGCAAAGCCAGAAACGGAGAAGCTTTCTTT,CASSKARNGEAFF
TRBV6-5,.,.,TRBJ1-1,TGTGCCAGCACCATAGGTCCGGGAGCTGAAGCTTTCTTT,CASTIGPGAEAFF
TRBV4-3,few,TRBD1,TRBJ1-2,TGCGCCAGCAGCCGAGACAGGGGGACAATGGGTGGCTACACCTTC,CASSRDRGTMGGYTF
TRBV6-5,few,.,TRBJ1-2,TGTGCCAGCAGTTACTCCGTCCTGAGCTATGGCTACACCTTC,CASSYSVLSYGYTF
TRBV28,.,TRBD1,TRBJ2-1,TGTGCCAGCAGTCCGCACAGGGGTACCAATGAGCAGTTCTTC,CASSPHRGTNEQFF
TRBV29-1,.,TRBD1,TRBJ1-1,TGCAGCGTTGAAGAGGACAGGGTGGCTGAAGCTTTCTTT,CSVEEDRVAEAFF
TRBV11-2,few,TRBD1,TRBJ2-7,TGTGCCAGCAGACAGGGACAGGGGGACCACTACGAGCAGTACTTC,CASRQGQGDHYEQYF
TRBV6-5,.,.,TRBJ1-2,TGTGCCAGCACTTACGGGTGGGGGCGCCGAGGAGGCTACACCTTC,CASTYGWGRRGGYTF
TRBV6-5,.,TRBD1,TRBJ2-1,TGTGCCAGCAGTTCCCGGGACAGGGGTTTCGATGAGCAGTTCTTC,CASSSRDRGFDEQFF
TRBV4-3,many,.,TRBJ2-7,TGCGCCAGCAGCCAAGATATAGGATCCTACGAGCAGTACTTC,CASSQDIGSYEQYF
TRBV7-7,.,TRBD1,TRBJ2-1,TGTGCTAGCAGCCCCTACCCTATGGACAGGGAGCAGTTCTTC,CASSPYPMDREQFF
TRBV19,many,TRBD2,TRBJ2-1,TGTGCCACTGAGGCGGGGGTTAGCTCCTACAATGAGCAGTTCTTC,CATEAGVSSYNEQFF
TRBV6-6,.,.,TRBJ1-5,TGTGCCAGCAGTTACCGGGGTGGCGACCAGCCCCAGCATTTT,CASSYRGGDQPQHF
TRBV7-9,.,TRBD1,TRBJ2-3,TGTGCCAGCAGCCCCCGACAGGGGCTCACAGATACGCAGTATTTT,CASSPRQGLTDTQYF
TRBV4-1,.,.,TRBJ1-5,TGCGCCAGCAGCCAAGAGCCGGTAGGACGGCAGCCCCAGCATTTT,CASSQEPVGRQPQHF
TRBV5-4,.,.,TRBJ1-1,TGTGCCAGCAGCTTGGCGGTGAGTTCCACTGAAGCTTTCTTT,CASSLAVSSTEAFF
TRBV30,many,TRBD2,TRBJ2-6,TGTGCCTGGAGATGGGAGGGCCTCTCTGGGGCCAACGTCCTGACTTTC,CAWRWEGLSGANVLTF
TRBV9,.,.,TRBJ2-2,TGTGCCAGCAGTCCTAAGGGCTCCGGGGAGCTGTTTTTT,CASSPKGSGELFF
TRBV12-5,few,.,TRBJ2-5,TGTGCTAGTGGTTCCTCGGGGGAGACCCAGTACTTC,CASGSSGETQYF
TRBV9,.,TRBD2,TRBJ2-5,TGTGCCAGCAGCCCCCAGCGGGGTATTTCTCAAGAGACCCAGTACTTC,CASSPQRGISQETQYF
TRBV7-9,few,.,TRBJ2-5,TGTGCCCAAAGCTCCGGGAGGACCCAGTACTTC,CAQSSGRTQYF
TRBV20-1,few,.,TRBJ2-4,TGCAGTGCTGAGAGCGTAGCCAAAAACATTCAGTACTTC,CSAESVAKNIQYF
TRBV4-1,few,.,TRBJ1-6,TGCGCCAGCAGCCAAGTTCCCCCAGGCGGAAGCTCCTATAATTCACCCCTCCACTTT,CASSQVPPGGSSYNSPLHF
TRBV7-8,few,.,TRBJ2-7,TGTGCCAGCAGCTTAGGATTAGGAGGGGAACTCGGCGAGCAGTACTTC,CASSLGLGGELGEQYF
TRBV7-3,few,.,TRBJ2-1,TGTGCCAGCAGCTCATCAGGGAACTCCTACAATGAGCAGTTCTTC,CASSSSGNSYNEQFF
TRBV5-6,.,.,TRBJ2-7,TGTGCCAGCAGCTGGGTTTTGGGTGACGAGCAGTACTTC,CASSWVLGDEQYF
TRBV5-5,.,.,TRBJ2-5,TGTGCCAGCAGCTTGTTGACAGGGAGGTACCAAGAGACCCAGTACTTC,CASSLLTGRYQETQYF
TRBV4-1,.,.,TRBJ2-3,TGCGCCAGCAGCCAGGAAAGACAGGAGCCTAACACAGATACGCAGTATTTT,CASSQERQEPNTDTQYF
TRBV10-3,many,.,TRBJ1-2,TGTGCCATCAGGGGCCCAGGACTCTATGGCTACACCTTC,CAIRGPGLYGYTF
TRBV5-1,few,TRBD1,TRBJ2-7,TGCGCCAGCAGCTTGGGACAGGGGATTAGCTACGAGCAGTACTTC,CASSLGQGISYEQYF
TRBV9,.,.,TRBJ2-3,TGTGCCAGCAGCGTAGAGGGGGGGCAGTCAAGCACAGATACGCAGTATTTT,CASSVEGGQSSTDTQYF
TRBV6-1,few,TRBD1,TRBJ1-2,TGTGCCAGCAGCGTTGGCAGAGACAGGGCCTATGGCTACACCTTC,CASSVGRDRAYGYTF
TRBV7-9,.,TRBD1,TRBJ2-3,TGTGCCAGCAGCGCCCGGACAGGGTTTTCAGATACGCAGTATTTT,CASSARTGFSDTQYF
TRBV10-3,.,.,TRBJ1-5,TGTGCCATCAGTGAAAGACGAGCACAGGGATTTGTGGGCAATCAGCCCCAGCATTTT,CAISERRAQGFVGNQPQHF
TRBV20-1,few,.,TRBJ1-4,TGCAGTGCTAGGCCCGCGGGACAACAATATTTTGAAAAACTGTTTTTT,CSARPAGQQYFEKLFF
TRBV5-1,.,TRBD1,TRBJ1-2,TGCGCCAGCAGCTTGCGGACAGGTTCTAACTATGGCTACACCTTC,CASSLRTGSNYGYTF
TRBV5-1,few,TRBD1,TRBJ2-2,TGCGCCAGCAGCTGGCGGACAGGGTCATCGAACACCGGGGAGCTGTTTTTT,CASSWRTGSSNTGELFF
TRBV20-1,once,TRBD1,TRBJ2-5,TGCAGTGCTAGGGGACAGGCAGAGACCCAGTACTTC,CSARGQAETQYF
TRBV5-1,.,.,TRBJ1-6,TGCGCCAGCAGCTTGGCCAGGGCCCGCGATTCACCCCTCCACTTT,CASSLARARDSPLHF
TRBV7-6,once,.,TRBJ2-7,TGTGTCAGCGCAATAGGGATCAGGGACCACTACGAGCAGTACTTC,CVSAIGIRDHYEQYF
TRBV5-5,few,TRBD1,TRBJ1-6,TGTGCCAGCAGCGCAGGACAGGTGTTTTCACCCCTCCACTTT,CASSAGQVFSPLHF
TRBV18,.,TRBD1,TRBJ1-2,TGTGCCAGCTCACCTGTGGACAGGGCTACTAACTATGGCTACACCTTC,CASSPVDRATNYGYTF
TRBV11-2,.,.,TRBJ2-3,TGTGCCAGCAGCTTAGTTGTCCGGGCGAACACAGATACGCAGTATTTT,CASSLVVRANTDTQYF
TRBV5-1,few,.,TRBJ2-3,TGCGCCAGCAGCCGGTTGCTTGGAGATACGCAGTATTTT,CASSRLLGDTQYF
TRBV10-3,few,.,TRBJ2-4,TGTGCCATCAGTGAACGTTTGGAGGACCTAGCCAAAAACATTCAGTACTTC,CAISERLEDLAKNIQYF
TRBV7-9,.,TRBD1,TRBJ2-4,TGTGCCAGCAGCCCGAGGGGGCAGGGCGAGGCCAAAAACATTCAGTACTTC,CASSPRGQGEAKNIQYF